This is a list of T cell receptor beta chains from one sample in a study of T-cell reconstitution after alpha-beta-depleted transplantation in children. Each CDR3 protein is one row after TCRdb ran MiXCR on the PCR reads. The sample contains approximately 300,000 distinct CDR3 sequences, 10% of which appear only once. This material consisted of PBMCs, taken before TCRalphabeta/CD19-depleted stem cell transplant. These receptors all come from a boy in the first two years of life with acute myeloid leukemia, due to receive a stem cell transplant. The CDR3 runs from the conserved cysteine through the conserved F or W. Each record gives: D gene, V gene, clone size, J gene, CDR3 DNA, CDR3 protein. The D gene is left open where the match is weak. Some rows have no size entry. The others give once, few or many, or a class for an expanded clone.

>TRBD1|TRBV7-9|many|TRBJ1-6
TGTGCCAGCAGCAGAGACAGGGGGCGTTCACCCCTCCACTTT
CASSRDRGRSPLHF
>NA|TRBV20-1|many|TRBJ1-1
TGCAGTGCTAGGGGGACCGGGAACACTGAAGCTTTCTTT
CSARGTGNTEAFF
>NA|TRBV28|few|TRBJ1-1
TGTGCCAGCAGTTTATGGAGGGAAGGCAGACCGAACACTGAAGCTTTCTTT
CASSLWREGRPNTEAFF
>TRBD1|TRBV28|many|TRBJ1-2
TGTGCCAGCAGTTCCCGGACAGGGGGCGGCTACACCTTC
CASSSRTGGGYTF
>NA|TRBV10-3|many|TRBJ2-3
TGTGCCATCAGTGACAGCGGGAGCACAGATACGCAGTATTTT
CAISDSGSTDTQYF
>NA|TRBV7-2|many|TRBJ1-3
TGTGCCAGCAGCTTACTAGTAGGTGTCTCTGGAAACACCATATATTTT
CASSLLVGVSGNTIYF
>NA|TRBV15|many|TRBJ2-1
TGTGCCACCCCTCAAAATAATACCTACAATGAGCAGTTCTTC
CATPQNNTYNEQFF
>NA|TRBV12-3/TRBV12-4|NA|TRBJ2-6
TGTGCCAGCAGGACAGGCCCTGGGGCCAACGTCCTGACTTTC
CASRTGPGANVLTF
>TRBD1|TRBV5-6|many|TRBJ2-7
TGTGCCAGCAGTCGAATGGACAGGGGGCCGTACGAGCAGTACTTC
CASSRMDRGPYEQYF
>NA|TRBV20-1|few|TRBJ2-2
TGCAGTGCTAGAGATGCGAGGGGCCAAACCGGGGAGCTGTTTTTT
CSARDARGQTGELFF
>NA|TRBV20-1|NA|TRBJ2-3
TGCAGTGCTAGCGGCTACTCGTATCGAACAGATACGCAGTATTTT
CSASGYSYRTDTQYF
>NA|TRBV6-2/TRBV6-3|many|TRBJ2-1
TGTGCCAGCAGCCCGACATCCTCCTACAATGAGCAGTTCTTC
CASSPTSSYNEQFF
>TRBD1|TRBV4-2|many|TRBJ1-2
TGTGCCAGCAGTCCCGACGGACAGGCCGCCTATGGCTACACCTTC
CASSPDGQAAYGYTF
>NA|TRBV5-1|few|TRBJ2-7
TGCGCCAGCTCGGCCGGATTCTCCTACGAGCAGTACTTC
CASSAGFSYEQYF
>TRBD2|TRBV29-1|NA|TRBJ2-7
TGCAGCGTTGAAGGGCTGGGGCTAGCGGGAGTGAACGAGCAGTACTTC
CSVEGLGLAGVNEQYF
>TRBD2|TRBV2|NA|TRBJ2-2
TGTGCCAGCAGCCGTGAACCTAGCGGGAGGAATGGCGGGGAGCTGTTTTTT
CASSREPSGRNGGELFF
>TRBD1|TRBV20-1|many|TRBJ2-7
TGCAGTGCTAGAGGCTACAGGGGAGCCTACGAGCAGTACTTC
CSARGYRGAYEQYF
>NA|TRBV2|many|TRBJ1-6
TGTGCCAGCAGTGAAACCGTTCCAATTTCACCCCTCCACTTT
CASSETVPISPLHF
>NA|TRBV27|many|TRBJ2-6
TGTGCCAGCGGAGGTCGATCTGGGGCCAACGTCCTGACTTTC
CASGGRSGANVLTF
>NA|TRBV15|many|TRBJ1-1
TGTGCCACCAGGGAGGGTGGGAACACTGAAGCTTTCTTT
CATREGGNTEAFF
>NA|TRBV3-1|few|TRBJ2-6
TGTGCCAGCAGCCGCCAACAGGGTCCCTCTGGGGCCAACGTCCTGACTTTC
CASSRQQGPSGANVLTF
>NA|TRBV12-3/TRBV12-4|many|TRBJ1-4
TGTGCCAGCGCGGGCGACAGACCTACAACTAATGAAAAACTGTTTTTT
CASAGDRPTTNEKLFF
>NA|TRBV19|NA|TRBJ2-7
TGTGCCAGTAACCCTCCGGGCTCTTACGAGCAGTACTTC
CASNPPGSYEQYF
>NA|TRBV9|many|TRBJ2-7
TGTGCCAGCAGCGTAGGAGACTCCAGCTCCTACGAGCAGTACTTC
CASSVGDSSSYEQYF
>NA|TRBV29-1|many|TRBJ2-3
TGCAGCGTTGCCGAGAGGGGGTGGCATACGCAGTATTTT
CSVAERGWHTQYF
>NA|TRBV4-3|many|TRBJ2-5
TGCGCCAGCAGCCAAGTCCTAGGAGAGACCCAGTACTTC
CASSQVLGETQYF
>TRBD1|TRBV20-1|many|TRBJ2-6
TGCAGTGCTTCGACAGGGGGCGCATATGGGGCCAACGTCCTGACTTTC
CSASTGGAYGANVLTF
>NA|TRBV19|few|TRBJ2-2
TGTGCCAGTAGTATTTCGGTCGGGGAGCTGTTTTTT
CASSISVGELFF
>NA|TRBV5-1|NA|TRBJ1-2
TGCGCCAGCAGCTGGGCCTTTTCGAACTATGGCTACACCTTC
CASSWAFSNYGYTF
>NA|TRBV19|NA|TRBJ2-3
TGTGCCAGTGATGAAAGCCACGGGGGCACAGATACGCAGTATTTT
CASDESHGGTDTQYF
>TRBD1|TRBV28|many|TRBJ1-5
TGTGCCAGCAGTTGGACAGGGGTCGGCAATCAGCCCCAGCATTTT
CASSWTGVGNQPQHF
>NA|TRBV29-1|many|TRBJ2-2
TGCAGCGCAGAAAGCGGGGAGCTGTTTTTT
CSAESGELFF
>NA|TRBV21-1|many|TRBJ2-1
TGTGCCAGCACCGTCGAACTAGCGGGGGGGCAGATTGAGCAGTTCTTC
CASTVELAGGQIEQFF
>NA|TRBV18|many|TRBJ2-7
TGTGCCAGCTCACCAGACCACGAGCAGTACTTC
CASSPDHEQYF
>NA|TRBV5-5|few|TRBJ1-1
TGTGCCAGCAGCCTTATTGACCGCACTGGGGCTTTCTTT
CASSLIDRTGAFF
>TRBD1|TRBV6-1|NA|TRBJ2-6
TGTGCCAGCAGTCCCTTCGGGACAGGGACATCTGGGGCCAACGTCCTGACTTTC
CASSPFGTGTSGANVLTF
>TRBD2|TRBV7-2|many|TRBJ2-7
TGTGCCAGCAGCTTAGCCCGTCTAGCGGGAGGCCCCGTTGGGGACTTC
CASSLARLAGGPVGDF
>NA|TRBV6-1|many|TRBJ1-3
TGTGCCAGCAGTACCCTGGGGACGGTATCAGGAAACACCATATATTTT
CASSTLGTVSGNTIYF
>NA|TRBV7-2|many|TRBJ1-4
TGTGCCAGCAGCCCGCCCAAAGGGGCAACTAATGAAAAACTGTTTTTT
CASSPPKGATNEKLFF
>NA|TRBV7-9|many|TRBJ2-4
TGTGCCAGCAGCCCACTCTCGGCCAAAAACATTCAGTACTTC
CASSPLSAKNIQYF
>TRBD2|TRBV11-3|many|TRBJ2-1
TGTGCCAGCCGACTAGCGGGGGCATACAATGAGCAGTTCTTC
CASRLAGAYNEQFF
>TRBD1|TRBV12-3/TRBV12-4|many|TRBJ2-2
TGTGCCAGCAGCCCGACAGGGGTCACCGGGGAGCTGTTTTTT
CASSPTGVTGELFF
>TRBD1|TRBV7-6|many|TRBJ1-2
TGTGCCAGCAGCTCCCAGACAGGGGCCCCCTATGGCTACACCTTC
CASSSQTGAPYGYTF
>NA|TRBV28|many|TRBJ2-7
TGTGCCAGCAGTCCCCAACTTAGCTCCTACGAGCAGTACTTC
CASSPQLSSYEQYF